The 13 T cell receptor beta chains in this list originate from one sample, sequenced in a study of Ad26.COV2.S vaccination and SARS-CoV-2 variants. Some clones are missing from TCRdb's copy, which holds only in-frame ones; the method was immunoSEQ multiplex PCR. This sample has 350,000 to 600,000 clones, with 80% to 90% found just once. As to treatment: around 19 received Ad26.COV2.S at low or high dose, single or two shots; roughly five received placebo; per-sample allocation not given. The samples were gathered on day 63 after the first injection of vaccine or placebo. The starting material was peripheral blood, obtained in a trial of Ad26.COV2.S vaccine versus placebo. These receptors all come from a person aged 18-60 years who received the Ad26.COV2.S COVID-19 vaccine or a placebo.

J is TRBJ2-7 and V is TRBV4-1; 9 nucleotides align to TRBD2. The CDR3 covers 20 residues. The germline V gene encodes CDR1 MGHRA and CDR2 YSYEKL. V trimming: 0 bases; J trimming: 5 bases; junction bases outside the gene matches: 20. Here the CDR3 DNA reads TGCGCCAGCAGCCAAGATTATCGGAGACTAGCGGCCAAAAAGTCTCACGAGCAGTACTTC. Translated, it gives CASSQDYRRLAAKKSHEQYF.

The V and J genes are TRBV5-8 and TRBJ1-5; D remains unclear. Germline CDR1 reads SGHTS; CDR2 reads YDEGEE. Trimming shortened V by 0 bases and J by 5 bases, and 9 bases separated the two germline ends. This CDR3 spans 14 amino acids. CDR3 residues: CASSLGQPDQPQHF. The CDR3, as DNA: TGTGCCAGCAGCTTGGGCCAACCGGATCAGCCCCAGCATTTT.

V is TRBV25-1 and J is TRBJ2-2; D not certain. Germline values: CDR1 MGHDK, CDR2 SYGVNS. The CDR3 covers 11 residues. The germline V and J ends were trimmed by 7 bases and 8 bases, with 8 bases remaining between them. The CDR3 loop reads CASTLSGELFF. The CDR3 region has the DNA TGTGCCAGCACCCTGTCGGGGGAGCTGTTTTTT. Full variable domain (outside the CDR3, taken from reference TRBV25-1 and TRBJ2-2): EADIYQTPRYLVIGTGKKITLECSQTMGHDKMYWYQQDPGMELHLIHYSYGVNSTEKGDLSSESTVSRIRTEHFPLTLESARPSHTSQYLCASTLSGELFFGEGSRLTVL.

The chain uses TRBV9 and TRBJ1-1; maybe TRBD1 (5 bases). Per germline, CDR1 SGDLS and CDR2 YYNGEE. V gave up 4 bases and J gave up 3 bases, with 22 bases separating them. The CDR3 totals 17 residues. The CDR3 DNA follows: TGTGCCAGCAGCCCAAGTGGGCGCTGGGGGGAATACACTGAAGCTTTCTTT. Encoded protein: CASSPSGRWGEYTEAFF.

The chain carries TRBV27 and TRBJ2-7; a weak D match, TRBD2 (6 bases). The CDR3 sequence is 14 residues long. Germline CDR1 MNHEY, CDR2 SMNVEV (reference sequence). V shed 2 bases and J shed 3 bases, with 11 bases lying between them. CDR3 nucleotide sequence: TGTGCCAGCAGTTTACGGAGGGTGGTCTACGAGCAGTACTTC. Encoded protein: CASSLRRVVYEQYF.

The V and J genes are TRBV9 and TRBJ2-1; D is possibly TRBD1 (5 bases). From germline, CDR1 is SGDLS and CDR2 YYNGEE. The CDR3 contains 15 residues. V lost 3 bases to trimming and J lost 6 bases, with 16 bases between them. The CDR3 DNA follows: TGTGCCAGCAGCGCCCAGGGTAGTTTGGGCAATGAGCAGTTCTTC. As protein: CASSAQGSLGNEQFF.

This clone turned up a few times. The rearrangement links TRBV29-1 to TRBJ2-2; D is ambiguous. V was cut by 4 bases and J by 6 bases, with 6 bases left in between. The CDR3 extends over 11 amino acids. Per the germline V gene, CDR1 is SQVTM and CDR2 is ANQGSEA. CDR3 DNA sequence: TGCAGCGTTGTTTTCGCCGGGGAGCTGTTTTTT. Translation: CSVVFAGELFF.

The rearrangement uses TRBV7-2 and TRBJ2-1; 8 positions agree with TRBD2. Per germline, CDR1 SGHTA and CDR2 FQGNSA. After removal of 3 bases from V and 2 bases from J, the junction contained 3 bases not matched to a gene. The CDR3 has 15 amino acids. The chain's CDR3 is CASSFTSGTYNEQFF. In DNA, the CDR3 is TGTGCCAGCAGCTTCACTAGCGGAACCTACAATGAGCAGTTCTTC.

J is TRBJ1-1 and V is TRBV27; D is possibly TRBD1 (5 bases). With 6 bases removed from V and 6 bases from J, the gap between germline ends came to 14 bases. The germline V gene has CDR1 MNHEY and CDR2 SMNVEV (reference sequence). CDR3 length: 13 residues. CDR3 in DNA: TGTGCCAGCAGCGGACCAAGGGGAGCTGAAGCTTTCTTT. Translating gives CASSGPRGAEAFF.

This chain's CDR3 is CASSFSAGATNYGYTF. The CDR3 DNA is TGTGCCAGCAGTTTTAGCGCAGGGGCGACTAACTATGGCTACACCTTC. The chain is built from TRBV27 and TRBJ1-2; D possibly corresponds to TRBD1 (6 bases). Germline V gives CDR1 MNHEY, CDR2 SMNVEV (reference sequence). The V and J ends lost 3 bases and 0 bases respectively, with 14 bases between them. This CDR3 has 16 amino acids.

The V call is TRBV7-9, the J call TRBJ1-2, with D possibly TRBD1 on 5 matching bases. Per the germline V gene, CDR1 is SEHNR and CDR2 is FQNEAQ (reference sequence). This CDR3 comprises 15 residues. V lost 4 bases and J 2 bases, leaving 14 bases between the germline ends. This chain's CDR3 is CASSSRDRWNYGYTF. The CDR3 region has the DNA TGTGCCAGCAGCTCCCGGGACCGATGGAACTATGGCTACACCTTC.

The genes are TRBV2 and TRBJ2-7; D could derive from TRBD1 or TRBD2 (5 bases each). CDR3 length: 14 amino acids. Trimming took off 10 bases at V and 2 bases at J, with 18 bases between the two ends. Per the germline V gene, CDR1 is SNHLY and CDR2 is FYNNEI. CDR3 sequence reads: CATTRTRGAYEQYF. The CDR3 DNA follows: TGTGCCACCACAAGGACTCGGGGCGCCTACGAGCAGTACTTC.

The rearrangement uses TRBV25-1 and TRBJ2-2, with D unclear. The germline V gene encodes CDR1 MGHDK and CDR2 SYGVNS. Between the trimmed V and J ends, which lost 8 bases and 2 bases, there was a span of 9 bases. This CDR3 is 13 amino acids long. CDR3 amino acids: CASRQPNTGELFF. The DNA for the CDR3 is TGTGCCAGCCGGCAGCCAAACACCGGGGAGCTGTTTTTT.